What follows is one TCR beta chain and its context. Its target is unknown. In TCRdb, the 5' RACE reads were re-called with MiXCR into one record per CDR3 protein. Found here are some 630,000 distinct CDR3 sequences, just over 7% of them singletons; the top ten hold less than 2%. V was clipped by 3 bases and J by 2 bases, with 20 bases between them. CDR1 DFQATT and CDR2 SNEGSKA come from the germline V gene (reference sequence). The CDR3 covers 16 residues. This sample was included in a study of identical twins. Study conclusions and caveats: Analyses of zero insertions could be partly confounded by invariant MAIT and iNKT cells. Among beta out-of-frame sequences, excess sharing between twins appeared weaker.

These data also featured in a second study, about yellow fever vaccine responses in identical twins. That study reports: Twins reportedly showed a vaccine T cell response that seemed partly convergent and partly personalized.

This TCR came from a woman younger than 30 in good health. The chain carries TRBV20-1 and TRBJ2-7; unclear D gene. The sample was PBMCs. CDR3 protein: CSARGPGRQITYEQYF. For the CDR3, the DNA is TGCAGTGCTAGGGGCCCCGGCAGGCAAATAACCTACGAGCAGTACTTC.